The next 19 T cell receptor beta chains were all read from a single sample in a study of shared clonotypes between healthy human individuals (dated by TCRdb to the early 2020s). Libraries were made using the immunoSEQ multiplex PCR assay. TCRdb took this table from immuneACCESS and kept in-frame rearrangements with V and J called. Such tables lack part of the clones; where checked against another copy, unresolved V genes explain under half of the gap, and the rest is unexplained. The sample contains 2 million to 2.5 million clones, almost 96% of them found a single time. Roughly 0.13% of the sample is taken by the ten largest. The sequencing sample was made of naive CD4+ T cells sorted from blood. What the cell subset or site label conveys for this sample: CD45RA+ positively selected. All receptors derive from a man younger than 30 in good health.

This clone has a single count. The CDR3 here is CASSFSGTRGYEQYF. In nucleotides, the CDR3 is TGTGCCAGCAGTTTTTCCGGGACTAGGGGTTACGAGCAGTACTTC. This chain uses TRBV5-4 with TRBJ2-7; 8 bases map to TRBD2. Germline CDR1 is SGHNT and CDR2 is YYREEE (reference sequence). J lost 4 bases, V lost 5 bases, and 11 bases had no gene match. This CDR3 spans 15 amino acids.

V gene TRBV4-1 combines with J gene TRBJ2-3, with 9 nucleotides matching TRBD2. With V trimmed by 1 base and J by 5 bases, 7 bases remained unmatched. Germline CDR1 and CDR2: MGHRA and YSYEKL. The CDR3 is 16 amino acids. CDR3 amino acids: CASSQAPASGEDTQYF. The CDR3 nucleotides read TGCGCCAGCAGCCAAGCCCCCGCTAGCGGGGAAGATACGCAGTATTTT.

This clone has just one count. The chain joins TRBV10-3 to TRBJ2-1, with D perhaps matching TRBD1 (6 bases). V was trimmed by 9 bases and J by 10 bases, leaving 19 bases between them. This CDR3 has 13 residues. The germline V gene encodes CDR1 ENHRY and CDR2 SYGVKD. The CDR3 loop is CAMRGAGAAEQFF. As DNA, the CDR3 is TGTGCCATGCGAGGGGCAGGGGCAGCGGAGCAGTTCTTC.

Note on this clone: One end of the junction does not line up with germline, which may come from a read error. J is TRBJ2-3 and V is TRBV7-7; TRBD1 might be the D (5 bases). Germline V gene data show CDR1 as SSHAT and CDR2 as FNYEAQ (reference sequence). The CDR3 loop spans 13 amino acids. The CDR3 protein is CASSRGAGDTQYF. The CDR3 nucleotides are TGTGCTAGCAGCCGTGGGGCTGGAGATACGCAGTATTTT.

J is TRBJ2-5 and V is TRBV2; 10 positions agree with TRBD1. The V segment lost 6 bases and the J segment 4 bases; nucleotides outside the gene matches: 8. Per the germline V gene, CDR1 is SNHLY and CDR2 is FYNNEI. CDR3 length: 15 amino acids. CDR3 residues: CASSPVGTGVETQYF. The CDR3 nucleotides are TGTGCCAGCAGCCCGGTGGGGACAGGGGTAGAGACCCAGTACTTC.

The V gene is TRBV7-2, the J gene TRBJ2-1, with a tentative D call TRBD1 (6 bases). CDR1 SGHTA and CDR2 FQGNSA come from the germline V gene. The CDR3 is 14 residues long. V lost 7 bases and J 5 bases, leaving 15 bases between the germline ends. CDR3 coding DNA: TGTGCCAGCACCAGAACAACAGGGAACAATGAGCAGTTCTTC. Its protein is CASTRTTGNNEQFF.

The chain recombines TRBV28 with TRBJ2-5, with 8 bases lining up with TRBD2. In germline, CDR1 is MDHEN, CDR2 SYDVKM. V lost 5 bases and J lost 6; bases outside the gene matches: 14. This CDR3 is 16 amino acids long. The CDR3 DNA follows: TGTGCCAGCAGTCCCAATGTCTCGGGGGGGCGGCAGACCCAGTACTTC. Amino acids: CASSPNVSGGRQTQYF.

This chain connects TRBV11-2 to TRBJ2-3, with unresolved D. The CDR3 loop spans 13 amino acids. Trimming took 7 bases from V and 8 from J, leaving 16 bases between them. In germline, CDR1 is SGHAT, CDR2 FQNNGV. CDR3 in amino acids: CASTPFRVATQYF. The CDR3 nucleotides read TGTGCCAGCACCCCCTTTAGGGTGGCTACGCAGTATTTT.

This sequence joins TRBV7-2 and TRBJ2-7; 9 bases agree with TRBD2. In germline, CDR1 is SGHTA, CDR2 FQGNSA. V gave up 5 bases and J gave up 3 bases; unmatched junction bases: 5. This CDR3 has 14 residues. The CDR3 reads CASSPTTSGYEQYF. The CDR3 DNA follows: TGTGCCAGCAGCCCGACGACTAGCGGCTACGAGCAGTACTTC.

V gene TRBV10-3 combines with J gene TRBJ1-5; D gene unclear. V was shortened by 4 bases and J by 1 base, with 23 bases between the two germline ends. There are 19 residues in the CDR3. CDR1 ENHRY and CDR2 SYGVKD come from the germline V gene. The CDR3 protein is CAISVQDFSVTSSNQPQHF. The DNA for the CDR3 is TGTGCCATCAGTGTGCAAGACTTTAGTGTGACTTCGAGCAATCAGCCCCAGCATTTT.

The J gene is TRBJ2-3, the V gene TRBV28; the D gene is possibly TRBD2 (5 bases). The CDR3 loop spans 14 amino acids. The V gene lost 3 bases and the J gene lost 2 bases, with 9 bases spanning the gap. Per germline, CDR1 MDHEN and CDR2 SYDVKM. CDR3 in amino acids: CASSFRLTTDTQYF. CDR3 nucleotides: TGTGCCAGCAGTTTCCGACTAACCACAGATACGCAGTATTTT.

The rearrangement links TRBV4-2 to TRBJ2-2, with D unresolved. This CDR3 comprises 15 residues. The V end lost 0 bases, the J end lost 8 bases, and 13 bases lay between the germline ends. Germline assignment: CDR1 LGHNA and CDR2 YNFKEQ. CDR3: CASSQEQKAPGELFF. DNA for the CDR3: TGTGCCAGCAGCCAAGAACAGAAGGCACCGGGGGAGCTGTTTTTT.

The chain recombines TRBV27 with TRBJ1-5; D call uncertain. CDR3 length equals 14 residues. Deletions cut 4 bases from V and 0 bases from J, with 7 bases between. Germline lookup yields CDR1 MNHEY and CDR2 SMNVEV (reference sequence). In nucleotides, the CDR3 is TGTGCCAGCAGTTCTAAAGTTAGCAATCAGCCCCAGCATTTT. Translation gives CASSSKVSNQPQHF.

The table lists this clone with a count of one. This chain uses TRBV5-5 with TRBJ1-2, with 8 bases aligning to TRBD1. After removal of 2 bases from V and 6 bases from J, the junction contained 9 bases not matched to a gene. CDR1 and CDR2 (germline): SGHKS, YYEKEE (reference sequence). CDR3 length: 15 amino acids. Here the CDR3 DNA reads TGTGCCAGCAGCTTTATTGGACAGGGAGGCGATGGCTACACCTTC. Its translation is CASSFIGQGGDGYTF.

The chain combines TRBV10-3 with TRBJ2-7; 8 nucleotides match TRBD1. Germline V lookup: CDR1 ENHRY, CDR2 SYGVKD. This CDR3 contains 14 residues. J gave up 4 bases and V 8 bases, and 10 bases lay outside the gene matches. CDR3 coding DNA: TGTGCCATCCGCCCCGGGACAGGAGTTTACGAGCAGTACTTC. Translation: CAIRPGTGVYEQYF.

The chain's CDR3 is CASSLARQASYQETQYF. The CDR3, as DNA: TGTGCCAGCAGCTTAGCCCGGCAGGCGTCTTACCAAGAGACCCAGTACTTC. The chain couples TRBV7-8 to TRBJ2-5; D gene unclear. V lost 0 bases, J lost 0 bases, and 14 bases lay in between. Germline assignment: CDR1 SGHVS and CDR2 FQNEAQ. The CDR3 covers 17 residues.

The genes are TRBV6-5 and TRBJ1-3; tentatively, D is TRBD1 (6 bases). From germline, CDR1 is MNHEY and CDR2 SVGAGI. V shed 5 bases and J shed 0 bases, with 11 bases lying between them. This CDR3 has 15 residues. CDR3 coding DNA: TGTGCCAGCAGTAGGGGGGCCAGCTCTGGAAACACCATATATTTT. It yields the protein CASSRGASSGNTIYF.

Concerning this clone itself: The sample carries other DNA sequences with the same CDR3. CDR3: CASSVTGDSYNSPLHF. Written as DNA, the CDR3 is TGTGCCAGCAGCGTTACAGGCGACTCCTATAATTCACCCCTCCACTTT. This sequence joins TRBV9 and TRBJ1-6; perhaps TRBD1 as D (5 bases). Trimming left V 2 bases short and J 0 bases short, with 9 bases between. The germline gives CDR1 SGDLS, CDR2 YYNGEE. CDR3 length: 16 amino acids.

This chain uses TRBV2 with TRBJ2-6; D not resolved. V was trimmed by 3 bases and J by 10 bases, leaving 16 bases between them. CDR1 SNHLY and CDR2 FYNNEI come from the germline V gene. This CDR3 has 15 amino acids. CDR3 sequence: CASSEAALLSNVLTF. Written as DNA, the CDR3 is TGTGCCAGCAGTGAGGCGGCCCTACTATCGAACGTCCTGACTTTC. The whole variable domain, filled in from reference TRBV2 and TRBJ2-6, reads EPEVTQTPSHQVTQMGQEVILRCVPISNHLYFYWYRQILGQKVEFLVSFYNNEISEKSEIFDDQFSVERPDGSNFTLKIRSTKLEDSAMYFCASSEAALLSNVLTFGAGSRLTVL.